Shown below are 15 T cell receptor beta chains from a single sample sequenced in a study of blood T cell repertoires in COVID-19. The protocol was immunoSEQ multiplex PCR, while the TCRdb copy is restricted to in-frame clones and leaves out a portion. Among 70,000 or so clones listed, approximately 90% were seen once. The sequenced sample consisted of peripheral blood. These receptors all stem from a woman aged 50 to 60 with acute or convalescent COVID-19.

This chain's CDR3 is CASSGQGPYNEQFF. The CDR3 nucleotides are TGTGCCAGCAGCGGACAGGGACCTTACAATGAGCAGTTCTTC. The chain couples TRBV6-5 to TRBJ2-1; 8 bases are shared with TRBD1. Germline CDR1 is MNHEY and CDR2 is SVGAGI. The V segment lost 6 bases and the J segment 4 bases; nucleotides outside the gene matches: 5. This CDR3 has 14 residues.

The chain joins TRBV7-9 to TRBJ1-2; TRBD1 aligns across 10 bases. The CDR3 extends over 14 amino acids. CDR1 SEHNR and CDR2 FQNEAQ come from the germline V gene (reference sequence). V lost 11 bases to trimming and J lost 6 bases; unmatched junction nucleotides: 12. The CDR3 DNA is TGTGCCGGACGGGGGACAGGGGCTTCGGATGGCTACACCTTC. Translating gives CAGRGTGASDGYTF.

The chain is built from TRBV28 and TRBJ1-6; 7 bases match TRBD1. In germline, CDR1 is MDHEN, CDR2 SYDVKM. With V trimmed by 8 bases and J by 5 bases, 6 bases remained unmatched. The CDR3 is made up of 14 amino acids. The CDR3 DNA reads TGTGCCAGCGAAGGGACAGCCGATAATTCACCCCTCCACTTT. This codes for CASEGTADNSPLHF.

This clone was seen a few times. CDR3 sequence: CASRTQTGGDGYTF. The CDR3 DNA follows: TGTGCCAGTAGGACTCAGACAGGGGGCGATGGCTACACCTTC. The rearrangement uses TRBV19 and TRBJ1-2; 10 nucleotides align to TRBD1. V lost 6 bases and J lost 6; bases outside the gene matches: 7. The CDR3 spans 14 residues. Germline lookup yields CDR1 LNHDA and CDR2 SQIVND (reference sequence).

This sequence joins TRBV30 and TRBJ1-3; D unresolved. Looked up from germline, CDR1 is GTSNPN and CDR2 is SVGIG (reference sequence). This CDR3 has 13 amino acids. Trimming took off 2 bases at V and 4 bases at J, with 9 bases between the two ends. For the CDR3, the DNA is TGTGCCTGGAGTATGAGTATCGGAAACACCATATATTTT. Translating it yields CAWSMSIGNTIYF. The whole variable domain, filled in from reference TRBV30 and TRBJ1-3, reads SQTIHQWPATLVQPVGSPLSLECTVEGTSNPNLYWYRQAAGRGLQLLFYSVGIGQISSEVPQNLSASRPQDRQFILSSKKLLLSDSGFYLCAWSMSIGNTIYFGEGSWLTVV.

The gene calls are TRBV5-6 and TRBJ1-2; no clear D gene. Deletions cut 2 bases from V and 0 bases from J, with 11 bases between. The CDR3 is 15 amino acids. Germline CDR1 is SGHDT and CDR2 is YYEEEE. CDR3 sequence reads: CASSFGGIANYGYTF. The CDR3 nucleotides read TGTGCCAGCAGCTTTGGAGGAATAGCTAACTATGGCTACACCTTC.

This rearrangement joins TRBV5-6 to TRBJ2-1; 13 positions agree with TRBD2. Germline V CDR1 and CDR2: SGHDT, YYEEEE. V dropped 3 bases and J dropped 7; count of bases not matched to a gene: 7. The CDR3 extends over 16 amino acids. The CDR3 reads CASSSGLAGIGNEQFF. CDR3 DNA sequence: TGTGCCAGCAGCTCGGGACTAGCGGGGATTGGGAATGAGCAGTTCTTC.

The chain is built from TRBV7-8 and TRBJ2-1; 10 bases align to TRBD2. J gave up 2 bases and V 5 bases, and 9 bases lay outside the gene matches. The CDR3 spans 17 residues. Germline CDR1 and CDR2: SGHVS and FQNEAQ. The DNA of the CDR3 is TGTGCCAGCAGCCCGAGATTGAGCGGGGGGGCCTACAATGAGCAGTTCTTC. Its translation: CASSPRLSGGAYNEQFF.

This chain links TRBV19 with TRBJ2-2, with D possibly TRBD2 on 6 matching bases. V lost 7 bases and J 3 bases, leaving 18 bases between the germline ends. The CDR3 extends over 16 amino acids. Germline CDR1 LNHDA, CDR2 SQIVND (reference sequence). This CDR3 reads CASKHYGAGDTGELFF. Here the CDR3 DNA reads TGTGCCAGTAAGCATTACGGAGCGGGCGACACCGGGGAGCTGTTTTTT.

This sequence joins TRBV7-2 and TRBJ1-6; 7 bases agree with TRBD1. The ends lost 2 bases at V and 0 bases at J; junction bases unmatched: 10. There are 19 residues in the CDR3. CDR1 is SGHTA and CDR2 is FQGNSA in the germline V gene. CDR3 nucleotide sequence: TGTGCCAGCAGCTTACGTAAACGGCCAGGGGGCTCCTATAATTCACCCCTCCACTTT. Translating gives CASSLRKRPGGSYNSPLHF.

This chain uses TRBV4-3 with TRBJ1-2; 7 bases match TRBD1. This CDR3 has 14 amino acids. Losses at the gene ends were 3 bases for V and 6 bases for J; bases not matched to a gene: 7. The germline V gene encodes CDR1 LGHNA and CDR2 YSLEER. CDR3 residues: CASSQEGQRNGYTF. CDR3 bases: TGCGCCAGCAGCCAGGAGGGACAGCGAAATGGCTACACCTTC.

The chain links TRBV7-6 to TRBJ2-3; weak D call: TRBD1 (6 bases). Germline CDR1 and CDR2: SGHVS and FNYEAQ. The germline V and J ends were trimmed by 2 bases and 1 base, with 10 bases remaining between them. The CDR3 sequence is 15 residues long. CDR3 coding DNA: TGTGCCAGCAGCTTAATGGGGGCCCGCACAGATACGCAGTATTTT. Protein sequence: CASSLMGARTDTQYF.

The chain recombines TRBV29-1 with TRBJ1-2; no firm D call. This CDR3 spans 11 amino acids. Deletions cut 7 bases from V and 4 bases from J, with 10 bases between. Germline lookup yields CDR1 SQVTM and CDR2 ANQGSEA. The CDR3 here is CSGYSSYGYTF. Written as DNA, the CDR3 is TGCAGCGGGTATTCGAGCTATGGCTACACCTTC.

The chain links TRBV5-1 to TRBJ2-5; 7 bases are a match to TRBD2. Trimming took 0 bases from V and 4 from J; bases not matched to a gene: 3. Per the germline V gene, CDR1 is SGHRS and CDR2 is YFSETQ. This CDR3 is 14 amino acids long. CDR3 region: CASSLGGGRETQYF. CDR3 sequence (DNA): TGCGCCAGCAGCTTGGGCGGGGGTCGAGAGACCCAGTACTTC.

The V gene is TRBV4-3, the J gene TRBJ1-5, with D uncertain. The CDR3 is made up of 15 amino acids. The V and J ends lost 1 base and 9 bases respectively, with 16 bases between them. Germline-derived CDR1 and CDR2 are LGHNA and YSLEER. CDR3 in DNA: TGCGCCAGCAGCCAAGGGGCTTATGGGTATCGGCCCCAGCATTTT. It specifies CASSQGAYGYRPQHF.